Sequencing of this TCR beta chain was carried out in a study of beta chain features in type 1 diabetes. On the study more broadly: Researchers looked at fewer than 120,000,000 sorted cells across all samples.

Sequenced material consisted of expressed TCRB transcripts (all of the isolated RNA was reverse transcribed). Some clones are missing from TCRdb's copy, which holds only in-frame ones; the method was immunoSEQ multiplex PCR. The table shows 100,000 to 150,000 clones, with approximately 10% occurring only once. This clone was seen more than once but under ten times. Its cognate antigen is unknown. Study-wide points: In every one of the four CD4+ subsets, TCRB CDR3s were moderately but significantly shorter in Type 1 diabetes patients. Patients' naive, central memory and regulatory TCRB repertoires appeared more alike than those of healthy donors. Sequencing used cDNA, and cells with high TCR expression could therefore be over-represented.

CDR3 size: 16 residues. The ends lost 0 bases at V and 3 bases at J; junction bases unmatched: 4. Germline values: CDR1 SGHTA, CDR2 FQGTGA. Sequencing input: central memory CD4+ T cells from blood. The rearrangement joins TRBV7-3 to TRBJ2-1; 8 bases align to TRBD2. The receptor comes from a man aged 30-40 years with type 1 diabetes. CDR3 sequence reads: CASSLTAGTSYNEQFF. CDR3 in DNA: TGTGCCAGCAGCTTAACAGCGGGGACTAGCTACAATGAGCAGTTCTTC.